This paragraph reports one TCR beta chain. Its specificity is unknown. This specimen comes from a study of early T cells in non-severe SARS-CoV-2 infection. Whole-study findings and limits: Missing private and CD4 specificities, VDJdb matching favored anti-spike CD8 responses.

Attached unique molecular identifiers marked individual cDNA molecules. TCRdb re-called the 5' RACE reads with MiXCR, one entry per CDR3 protein. The table has about 37,000 distinct CDR3 sequences, 7.5% to 9% seen once; the top ten hold around 11%. This CDR3 region has 13 residues. V dropped 3 bases and J dropped 5 bases, with 10 bases sitting between them. Looked up from germline, CDR1 is KGHSH and CDR2 is LQKENI. The sequence was obtained from an adult who was a healthcare worker with PCR-confirmed SARS-CoV-2 infection or an uninfected control (not recorded which). This rearrangement joins TRBV18 to TRBJ2-5; D gene ambiguous. The sequences come from whole blood, collected at baseline. The CDR3 DNA reads TGTGCCAGCTCACCGGAAGGGCTGGAGACCCAGTACTTC. Translated: CASSPEGLETQYF.